Presented here are 3 T cell receptor beta chains from one specimen sequenced in a study of OX40 agonist ivuxolimab in advanced cancers. The data were produced by immunoSEQ multiplex PCR, yet TCRdb's version contains in-frame clones alone and is incomplete. The data hold about 58,000 clones, with around 79% observed a single time. The source was CD4+ or CD8+ T cells sorted from blood, collected in a trial of the OX40 agonist ivuxolimab. The receptors stem from an adult with an advanced solid tumor such as melanoma, head and neck, liver or kidney cancer.

This clone was picked up a small number of times. V usage is TRBV6-1 and J usage is TRBJ1-1; TRBD1 matches 7 bases. CDR1 is MNHNS, CDR2 SASEGT, per germline. The J segment lost 11 bases and the V segment lost 6 bases, leaving 9 bases of the junction unmatched. The CDR3 is 12 residues long. CDR3 residues: CASREGAQRAFF. The CDR3 region has the DNA TGTGCCAGCAGGGAGGGGGCCCAAAGGGCTTTCTTT.

The J gene is TRBJ2-1, the V gene TRBV7-8; 9 bases agree with TRBD2. The V segment lost 3 bases and the J segment 8 bases; nucleotides outside the gene matches: 8. This CDR3 comprises 15 residues. Germline lookup yields CDR1 SGHVS and CDR2 FQNEAQ. The CDR3 loop is CASSFTGGGEDEQFF. The CDR3 DNA reads as TGTGCCAGCAGCTTTACCGGCGGGGGGGAGGATGAGCAGTTCTTC.

Only one count was recorded for this clone. V is TRBV11-3 and J is TRBJ2-3; 10 bases agree with TRBD2. The V and J ends lost 5 bases and 8 bases, in that order; junction bases with no gene match: 7. CDR3 length equals 14 residues. The germline V gene has CDR1 SGHNT and CDR2 YENEEA. CDR3 DNA: TGTGCCAGCAGCCCCCGAGCGGGGGGGCCTACGCAGTATTTT. Its translation: CASSPRAGGPTQYF.